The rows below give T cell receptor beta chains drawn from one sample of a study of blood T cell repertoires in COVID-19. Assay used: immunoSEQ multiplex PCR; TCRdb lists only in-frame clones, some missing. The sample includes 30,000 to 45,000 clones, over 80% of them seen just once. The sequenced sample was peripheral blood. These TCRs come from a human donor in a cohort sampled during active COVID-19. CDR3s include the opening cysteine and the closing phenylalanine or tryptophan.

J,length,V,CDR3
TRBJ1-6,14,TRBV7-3,CASSLSLQGSPLHF
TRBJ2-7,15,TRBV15,CATSRAASGSYEQYF
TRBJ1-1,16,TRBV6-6,CASRDFSNNMNTEAFF
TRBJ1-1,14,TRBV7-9,CASSEGTMNTEAFF
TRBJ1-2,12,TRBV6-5,CASSYSGYGYTF
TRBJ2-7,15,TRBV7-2,CASSLSPEGSYEQYF
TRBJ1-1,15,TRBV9,CASSSRAGENTEAFF
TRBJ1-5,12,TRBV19,CATGTVRWPQHF
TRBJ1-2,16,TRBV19,CASSQPGQGLNYGYTF
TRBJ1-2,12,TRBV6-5,CASHREISGYTF
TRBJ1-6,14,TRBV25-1,CASSAQGRNSPLHF
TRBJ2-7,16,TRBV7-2,CASSSPQRGGEYEQYF
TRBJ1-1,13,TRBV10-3,CAITRGENTEAFF
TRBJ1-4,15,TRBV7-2,CASSLYGQKNEKLFF
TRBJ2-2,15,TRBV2,CASSVSGVNTGELFF
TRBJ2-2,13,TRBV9,CASSVGQTGELFF
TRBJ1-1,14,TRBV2,CASSSRGMNTEAFF
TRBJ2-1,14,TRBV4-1,CASSIGQPNNEQFF
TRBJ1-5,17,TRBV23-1,CASSPIGRQVSNQPQHF
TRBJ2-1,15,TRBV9,CASSVSESLYNEQFF
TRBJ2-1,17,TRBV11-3,CASRGQGRQTSYNEQFF
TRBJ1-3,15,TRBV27,CASSPDRVSGNTIYF
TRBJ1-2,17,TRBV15,CATSKGRSQGVNYGYTF
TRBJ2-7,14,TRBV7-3,CASSLLQGATEQYF
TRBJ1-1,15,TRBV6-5,CASSNREAMNTEAFF
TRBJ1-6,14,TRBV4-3,CASSQERGNSPLHF
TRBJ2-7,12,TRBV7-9,CASSFRLSEQYF
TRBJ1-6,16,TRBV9,CASSVTAGTYNSPLHF
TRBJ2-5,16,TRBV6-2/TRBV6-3,CASSYGAEGLAGVQYF
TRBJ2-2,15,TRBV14,CASSQEGHRTGELFF
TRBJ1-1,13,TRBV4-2,CASSPVRGTEAFF
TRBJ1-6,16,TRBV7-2,CASSSRVRGLGSPLHF
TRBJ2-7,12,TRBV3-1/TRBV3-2,CASSQGHYEQYF
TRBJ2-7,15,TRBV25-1,CASSEVGQGPYEQYF
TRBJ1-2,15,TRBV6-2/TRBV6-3,CASSSTGGKSMGYTF
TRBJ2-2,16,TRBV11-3,CASSLGPPGVTGELFF
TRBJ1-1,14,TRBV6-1,CASSEGTDYTEAFF
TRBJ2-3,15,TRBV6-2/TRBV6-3,CASSFGRDNTDTQYF
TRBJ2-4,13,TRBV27,CASRTGRKNIQYF
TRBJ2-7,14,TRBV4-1,CASSQEPATSKQYF
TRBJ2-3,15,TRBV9,CASSPGGESTDTQYF
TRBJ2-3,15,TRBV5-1,CASSLGQGAQDTQYF
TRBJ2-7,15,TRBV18,CASSAGQGESYEQYF
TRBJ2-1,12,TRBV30,CAWSTGLNEQFF